The present entry profiles one T cell receptor (beta chain) with its context. No antigen is known for it. Systemic immunosuppression or a history of autoimmune disease excluded patients. The data were obtained in a study of OX40 agonist ivuxolimab in advanced cancers. The overall study: Males comprised around four fifths of the group, whose mean age was about 62 years (range 23 to 79). Regarding the study as a whole: Determination of antigen specificity was not performed for the expanded peripheral T cells. Relative to CD4+, CD8+ T cells held more expanded clones on average.

Germline V lookup: CDR1 SGHDT, CDR2 YYEEEE. Trimming removed 4 bases from V and 2 bases from J; junction bases left unmatched: 5. The CDR3 spans 15 residues. The table came from immunoSEQ multiplex PCR; TCRdb's copy has only in-frame clones and leaves some out. Of tens of thousands of clones listed, 80% were seen once; the top ten hold about 6.8%. The chain links TRBV5-6 to TRBJ2-3; 9 bases align to TRBD1. The material sequenced was CD4+ or CD8+ T cells sorted from blood, taken in a trial of the OX40 agonist ivuxolimab. The receptor comes from an adult with an advanced solid tumor such as melanoma, head and neck, liver or kidney cancer. CDR3 protein: CASSLDRGYTDTQYF. CDR3 coding DNA: TGTGCCAGCAGCCTGGACAGGGGCTACACAGATACGCAGTATTTT.